In this sample, the clone carrying this T cell receptor (beta chain) turned up many times. Its antigen is currently unknown. This entry belongs to a study of read filtering for tumor transcriptome and immune sequencing. Germline V gene data show CDR1 as SGHKS and CDR2 as YYEKEE (reference sequence). Trimming took off 2 bases at V and 7 bases at J, with 13 bases between the two ends. This CDR3 comprises 14 residues. Study-wide results and limits: Around 80% of IR-seq clonotypes had a single read, yet these held 3% to 4% of reads. RNA-seq captured clonotypes less deeply and reliably than IR-seq.

The library was built from around 400 ng RNA with molecular barcoded adaptors for alpha/delta and beta/gamma chains. TCRdb reprocessed the reads with MiXCR, giving one entry per CDR3 protein. The data show tens of thousands of distinct CDR3 sequences, about 20% seen once. This sequence originates from a donor older than 35 with multiple myeloma. The chain couples TRBV5-5 to TRBJ2-1, with D possibly TRBD2 on 6 matching bases. Sequences were obtained from a population of CD138-negative cells sorted from bone marrow. CDR3 in amino acids: CASSFGLTANEQFF. As DNA, the CDR3 is TGTGCCAGCAGCTTCGGACTAACGGCAAATGAGCAGTTCTTC. Full variable domain (rest looked up from reference TRBV5-5 and TRBJ2-1): DAGVTQSPTHLIKTRGQQVTLRCSPISGHKSVSWYQQVLGQGPQFIFQYYEKEERGRGNFPDRFSARQFPNYSSELNVNALLLGDSALYLCASSFGLTANEQFFGPGTRLTVL.